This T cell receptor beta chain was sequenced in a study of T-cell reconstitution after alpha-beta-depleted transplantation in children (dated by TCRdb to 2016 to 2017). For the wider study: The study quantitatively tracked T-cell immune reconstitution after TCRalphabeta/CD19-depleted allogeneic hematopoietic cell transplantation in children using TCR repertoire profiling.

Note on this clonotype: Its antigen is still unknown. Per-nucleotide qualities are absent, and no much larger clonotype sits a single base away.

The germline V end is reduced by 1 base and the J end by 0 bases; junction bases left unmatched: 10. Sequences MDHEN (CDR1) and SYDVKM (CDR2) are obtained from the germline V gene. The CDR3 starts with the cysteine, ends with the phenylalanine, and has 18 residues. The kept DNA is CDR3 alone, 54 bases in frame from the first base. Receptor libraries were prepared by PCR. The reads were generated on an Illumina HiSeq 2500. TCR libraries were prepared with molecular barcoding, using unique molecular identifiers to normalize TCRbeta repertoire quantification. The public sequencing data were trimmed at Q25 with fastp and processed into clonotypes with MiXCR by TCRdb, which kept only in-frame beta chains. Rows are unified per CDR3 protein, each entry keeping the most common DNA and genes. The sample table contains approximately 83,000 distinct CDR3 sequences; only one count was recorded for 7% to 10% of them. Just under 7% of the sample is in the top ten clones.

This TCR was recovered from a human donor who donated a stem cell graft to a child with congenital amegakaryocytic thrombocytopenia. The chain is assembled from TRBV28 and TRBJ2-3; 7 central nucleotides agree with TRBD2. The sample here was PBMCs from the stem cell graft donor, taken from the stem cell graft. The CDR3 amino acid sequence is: CASSLFLDLAESTDTQYF. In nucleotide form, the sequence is TGTGCCAGCAGTTTATTCCTTGACCTAGCGGAGAGCACAGATACGCAGTATTTT.